The clone carrying this T cell receptor beta chain was seen a handful of times. The sample originates from a study of blood T cell repertoires in COVID-19. Overall study context: Spain, Italy and the United States supplied samples that represented acute and convalescent COVID-19.

Data came from immunoSEQ multiplex PCR; TCRdb stores just in-frame clones and leaves some out. The sample records 150,000 to 200,000 clones, more than 70% being singletons. Participant age was roughly 18 to 90 years, and participants resided in fewer than 25 US areas. Sequencing was carried out using PBMCs or T cells enriched from blood (not recorded which). This TCR was sampled from a woman between 18 and 30 years old who had recovered from COVID-19.

The CDR3 DNA reads as TGTGCCAGCAGTCTGGGACAGAAAAACACTGAAGCTTTCTTT. Protein: CASSLGQKNTEAFF. The genes are TRBV7-2 and TRBJ1-1, with TRBD1 matching 7 bases. V shed 6 bases, J shed 2 bases, and the junction held 6 bases outside the gene matches. From germline, CDR1 is SGHTA and CDR2 FQGNSA. The CDR3 length is 14 residues.